Ten or more counts support the clone carrying this T cell receptor beta chain. Its antigen is not identified. This sample is part of a study of T cells after yellow fever vaccination. Overall study findings and caveats: Clones that expanded after primary vaccination mostly reappeared after the booster (around 96% CD4, 70% to 90% CD8). CD4 and CD8 compartments shared a small share of clonotypes.

TCRdb re-derived calls from the 5' RACE reads in MiXCR, one entry per CDR3 protein. The sample has some 68,000 distinct CDR3 sequences, approximately 6.1% seen once. Sequencing used CD8+ T cells sorted from PBMCs, obtained roughly 46 days after the first yellow fever vaccination. The source of this sequence is a man aged 18 to 30 who received the YFV17D yellow fever vaccine.

CDR3 in DNA: TGTGCCAGTAGTACCGGACAGGGGAAAAGCTACGAGCAGTACGTC. The encoded protein is CASSTGQGKSYEQYV. The V call is TRBV19, the J call TRBJ2-7; 9 positions match TRBD1. The CDR3 has 15 amino acids. The trim removed 4 bases at V and 3 bases at J, leaving 7 bases unmatched. Germline CDR1 reads LNHDA; CDR2 reads SQIVND (reference sequence).